Listed below are T cell receptor beta chains from one sample, sequenced in a study of blood T cell repertoires in COVID-19. Here immunoSEQ multiplex PCR was the method, and the copy in TCRdb shows in-frame clones only, minus some. In the table there are 150,000 to 200,000 clones, roughly 80% of which are singletons. Material for sequencing was peripheral blood. The receptors here all came from a woman aged 25-40 years with acute or convalescent COVID-19. Both conserved end residues are part of each CDR3. The D gene is left open where the match is weak. Clone size is shown for a subset of rows, as once, few, many or a class of expanded clone.

TRBV9,-,-,TRBJ1-1,TGTGCCAGCAGCCCTGGGCTGAACACTGAAGCTTTCTTT,CASSPGLNTEAFF
TRBV15,TRBD2,-,TRBJ2-7,TGTGCCACCAGCCAGACTAGCCTCTCCTACGAGCAGTACTTC,CATSQTSLSYEQYF
TRBV6-6,TRBD2,-,TRBJ2-2,TGTGCCAGCAGTACCTTAGCGGGGGGGCCCCGGGAGCTGTTTTTT,CASSTLAGGPRELFF
TRBV6-2/TRBV6-3,-,-,TRBJ2-5,TGTGCCAGCAGTTACGGGCCCTATCAGGGTGCCCAAGAGACCCAGTACTTC,CASSYGPYQGAQETQYF
TRBV4-2,TRBD1,-,TRBJ1-2,TGTGCCAGCAGCCAAGCCGGGACAGGGATAGGCTACACCTTC,CASSQAGTGIGYTF
TRBV9,-,-,TRBJ1-1,TGTGCCAGCAGGGGTACAGCGAACACTGAAGCTTTCTTT,CASRGTANTEAFF
TRBV6-5,-,-,TRBJ1-4,TGTGCCAGCAGGGTCAGTACTAATGAAAAACTGTTTTTT,CASRVSTNEKLFF
TRBV11-2,-,-,TRBJ1-3,TGTGCCAGCAGCTTATTCTGGGGAGGACAAAGCTCTGGAAACACCATATATTTT,CASSLFWGGQSSGNTIYF
TRBV5-4,TRBD1,-,TRBJ1-1,TGTGCCAGCAGCTTGGAGGACAGGAGAACTGAAGCTTTCTTT,CASSLEDRRTEAFF
TRBV7-2,-,-,TRBJ1-4,TGTGCCAGCAGCTTCGCGGGTAGTGGGAATGAAAAACTGTTTTTT,CASSFAGSGNEKLFF
TRBV30,-,few,TRBJ2-7,TGTGCCTGGAGTGTTGACAGGTACGAGCAGTACTTC,CAWSVDRYEQYF
TRBV7-2,-,-,TRBJ1-6,TGTGCCAGCAGTTTACCCCAAATTCAACCCCTCCACTTT,CASSLPQIQPLHF
TRBV11-2,-,-,TRBJ2-1,TGTGCCAGCAGCTCCTTCCAGCCGGTTCGGGATGAGCAGTTCTTC,CASSSFQPVRDEQFF
TRBV13,TRBD2,-,TRBJ2-5,TGTGCCAGCAGCGGGGGACTAGCGGGCCCTACCCAGTACTTC,CASSGGLAGPTQYF
TRBV5-5,-,-,TRBJ1-1,TGTGCCAGCAGCTTATTTGGAGGATCCACTGAAGCTTTCTTT,CASSLFGGSTEAFF
TRBV3-1/TRBV3-2,TRBD2,-,TRBJ2-5,TGTGCCAGCAGCCAAGGACTAGCGGGCACACAAGAGACCCAGTACTTC,CASSQGLAGTQETQYF
TRBV5-1,-,-,TRBJ1-1,TGCGCCAGCAGTCCTGACAGGATCGCTGAAGCTTTCTTT,CASSPDRIAEAFF
TRBV7-3,TRBD1,-,TRBJ1-2,TGTGCCAGCAGCACATCACAGGGGGGATTATATGGCTACACCTTC,CASSTSQGGLYGYTF
TRBV7-2,TRBD2,-,TRBJ2-1,TGTGCCAGCAGCTTGTTAGCGGGAGGAAGTGAGCAGTTCTTC,CASSLLAGGSEQFF
TRBV19,-,-,TRBJ1-2,TGTGCCAGTAGTAAGGGCAGGGTGGACTATGGCTACACCTTC,CASSKGRVDYGYTF
TRBV7-9,TRBD1,-,TRBJ2-1,TGTGCCAGCAGCGGTCGACAGGGGAGCTCCTACAATGAGCAGTTCTTC,CASSGRQGSSYNEQFF
TRBV2,TRBD2,-,TRBJ2-7,TGTGCCAGCACGCCAGCATCGGGACTAGCGGACTACGAGCAGTACTTC,CASTPASGLADYEQYF
TRBV6-5,TRBD1,-,TRBJ1-1,TGTGCCAGCAGTTACGGGGCAGGGGGGAGGAAGACTGAAGCTTTCTTT,CASSYGAGGRKTEAFF
TRBV11-2,TRBD1,many,TRBJ2-6,TGTGCCAGCAGCTTAGTTTGGGGACAGGGGGCAATCGGGGCCAACGTCCTGACTTTC,CASSLVWGQGAIGANVLTF